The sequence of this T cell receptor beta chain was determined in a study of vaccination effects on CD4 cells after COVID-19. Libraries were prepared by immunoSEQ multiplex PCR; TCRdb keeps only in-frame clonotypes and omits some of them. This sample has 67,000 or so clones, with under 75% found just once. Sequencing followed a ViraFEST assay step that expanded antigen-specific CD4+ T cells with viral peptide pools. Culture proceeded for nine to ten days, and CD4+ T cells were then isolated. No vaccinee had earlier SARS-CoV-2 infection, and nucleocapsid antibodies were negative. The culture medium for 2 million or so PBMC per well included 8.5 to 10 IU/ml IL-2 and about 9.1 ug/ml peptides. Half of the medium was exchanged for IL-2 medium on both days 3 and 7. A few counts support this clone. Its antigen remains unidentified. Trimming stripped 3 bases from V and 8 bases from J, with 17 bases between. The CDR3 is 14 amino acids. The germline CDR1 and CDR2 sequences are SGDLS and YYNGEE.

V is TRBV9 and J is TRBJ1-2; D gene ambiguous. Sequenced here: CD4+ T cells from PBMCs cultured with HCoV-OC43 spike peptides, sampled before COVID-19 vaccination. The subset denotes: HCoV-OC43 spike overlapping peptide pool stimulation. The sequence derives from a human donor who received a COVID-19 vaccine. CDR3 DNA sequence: TGTGCCAGCAGCGCGGATCTCGGAGCGCGCGGCTACACCTTC. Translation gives CASSADLGARGYTF.